This TCR beta chain was observed in a study of blood T cell repertoires in COVID-19. Study at large: COVID-19 samples from acute and convalescent phases originated in the United States, Italy and Spain.

Germline values: CDR1 MDHEN, CDR2 SYDVKM. This CDR3 has 13 residues. Trimming removed 9 bases from V and 0 bases from J, with 10 bases in between. Libraries were prepared by immunoSEQ multiplex PCR; TCRdb keeps only in-frame clonotypes and omits some of them. Of 200,000 to 300,000 clones listed, approximately 78% are singletons. The rearrangement joins TRBV28 to TRBJ2-3; D remains ambiguous. Input material: peripheral blood. This TCR was recovered from a woman younger than 30 with acute or convalescent COVID-19. This CDR3 is CASEHPSTDTQYF. The CDR3 coding sequence is TGTGCCAGTGAGCATCCCAGCACAGATACGCAGTATTTT.